Shown below are 21 T cell receptor beta chains from a single sample sequenced in a study of cytomegalovirus exposure and HLA in healthy donors. The PCR made use of 60 Vbeta and 13 Jbeta primers. Assay used: immunoSEQ multiplex PCR; TCRdb lists only in-frame clones, some missing. The top ten hold 4% to 6.5% of the sample, which has around 150,000 clones, 85% to 90% seen once. The sequenced sample was PBMCs. These receptors all stem from a woman in her 30s in good health and CMV-seronegative.

This clone was detected only once. J is TRBJ1-1 and V is TRBV18; D is ambiguous. The CDR3 loop spans 14 amino acids. Between the trimmed V and J ends, which lost 3 bases and 5 bases, there was a span of 13 bases. Germline CDR1 reads KGHSH; CDR2 reads LQKENI. Written as DNA, the CDR3 is TGTGCCAGCTCACCTTTACAGAGGGAGACTGAAGCTTTCTTT. Translating it yields CASSPLQRETEAFF.

This chain uses TRBV5-1 with TRBJ2-7, with 8 positions matching TRBD2. CDR3 length: 15 amino acids. V was pared by 4 bases and J by 4 bases, with 10 bases of the junction left unmatched. CDR1 and CDR2 (germline): SGHRS, YFSETQ. CDR3 sequence: CASSPLGGDHYEQYF. The CDR3 DNA reads TGCGCCAGCAGCCCACTCGGGGGGGACCATTACGAGCAGTACTTC. Drawing the rest from reference TRBV5-1 and TRBJ2-7, the complete variable domain is KAGVTQTPRYLIKTRGQQVTLSCSPISGHRSVSWYQQTPGQGLQFLFEYFSETQRNKGNFPGRFSGRQFSNSRSEMNVSTLELGDSALYLCASSPLGGDHYEQYFGPGTRLTVT.

This clone was seen once. This rearrangement joins TRBV13 to TRBJ2-1; a possible D gene is TRBD2 (6 bases). The CDR3 has 15 residues. V lost 2 bases and J lost 8, with 16 bases in between. Per the germline V gene, CDR1 is PRHDT and CDR2 is FYEKMQ (reference sequence). The CDR3 coding sequence is TGTGCCAGCAGCTTATTTGGAGTTGGAGGGGATGAGCAGTTCTTC. Translating it yields CASSLFGVGGDEQFF.

The sample holds a few counts of this clone. V usage is TRBV2 and J usage is TRBJ1-1; TRBD1 aligns across 7 bases. Germline V CDR1 and CDR2: SNHLY, FYNNEI. The CDR3 consists of 13 residues. V lost 6 bases, J lost 0 bases, and 1 base stayed unmatched. CDR3 in DNA: TGTGCCAGCAGGACAGGGTTGAACACTGAAGCTTTCTTT. This sequence encodes CASRTGLNTEAFF. Drawing the rest from reference TRBV2 and TRBJ1-1, the complete variable domain is EPEVTQTPSHQVTQMGQEVILRCVPISNHLYFYWYRQILGQKVEFLVSFYNNEISEKSEIFDDQFSVERPDGSNFTLKIRSTKLEDSAMYFCASRTGLNTEAFFGQGTRLTVV.

This chain joins TRBV7-9 and TRBJ2-3, with TRBD1 as a possible D gene (5 bases). V was shortened by 5 bases and J by 3 bases, with 12 bases between the two germline ends. CDR1 and CDR2 from the germline V gene are SEHNR and FQNEAQ (reference sequence). The CDR3 has 14 residues. The CDR3 bases are TGTGCCAGCAGCCGCAGGGTTCTTACAGATACGCAGTATTTT. Amino acid sequence: CASSRRVLTDTQYF. The entire variable domain, with the rest obtained from reference TRBV7-9 and TRBJ2-3, is as follows: DTGVSQNPRHKITKRGQNVTFRCDPISEHNRLYWYRQTLGQGPEFLTYFQNEAQLEKSRLLSDRFSAERPKGSFSTLEIQRTEQGDSAMYLCASSRRVLTDTQYFGPGTRLTVL.

The CDR3 DNA reads as TGTGCCTGGACGGTTCCCTTGGGACTAGCGGGAGGCGGAGATACGCAGTATTTT. It codes for CAWTVPLGLAGGGDTQYF. V usage is TRBV30 and J usage is TRBJ2-3; the match to TRBD2 covers 15 bases. This CDR3 has 18 amino acids. Looked up from germline, CDR1 is GTSNPN and CDR2 is SVGIG (reference sequence). V was pared by 4 bases and J by 5 bases, with 13 bases of the junction left unmatched.

This clone has more than one count but fewer than ten. The chain is built from TRBV4-3 and TRBJ2-5; D remains ambiguous. The V gene's germline CDR1 is LGHNA and CDR2 YSLEER. The CDR3 has 15 residues. V was shortened by 4 bases and J by 2 bases, with 14 bases between the two germline ends. CDR3 bases: TGCGCCAGCAGCCTTCGTGGCCTCCAGCAAGAGACCCAGTACTTC. Amino acid sequence: CASSLRGLQQETQYF.

This clone was seen a single time. This chain joins TRBV7-2 and TRBJ1-1; no clear D gene. Trimming removed 1 base from V and 5 bases from J, with 8 bases in between. The germline gives CDR1 SGHTA, CDR2 FQGNSA. The CDR3 runs to 13 residues. The CDR3 DNA follows: TGTGCCAGCAGCTTAGGGGCTGGTACTGAAGCTTTCTTT. This sequence encodes CASSLGAGTEAFF.

The rearrangement links TRBV30 to TRBJ1-5; D is possibly TRBD1 (6 bases). Germline V gene lookup returns CDR1 GTSNPN and CDR2 SVGIG (reference sequence). The V end lost 0 bases, the J end lost 0 bases, and 9 bases lay between the germline ends. This CDR3 contains 15 residues. CDR3 in DNA: TGTGCCTGGAGTGTAGGGGGGGCTAGCAATCAGCCCCAGCATTTT. Translation gives CAWSVGGASNQPQHF.

The chain is built from TRBV19 and TRBJ2-1, with 10 bases identical to TRBD2. The CDR3 is 14 residues long. With 10 bases clipped from V and 5 bases from J, the junction kept 8 bases outside the gene matches. The germline CDR1 and CDR2 sequences are LNHDA and SQIVND (reference sequence). The CDR3 DNA sequence: TGTGCCATCTCCCTAGCGGGAGTAAACAATGAGCAGTTCTTC. Its translation is CAISLAGVNNEQFF.

V and J are TRBV28 and TRBJ1-2; TRBD1 agrees at 8 bases. Germline CDR1 MDHEN, CDR2 SYDVKM. After removal of 6 bases from V and 2 bases from J, the junction contained 5 bases not matched to a gene. The CDR3 length is 14 residues. The CDR3 nucleotides are TGTGCCAGCAGAGAGGGACAGGTGAACTATGGCTACACCTTC. Its protein is CASREGQVNYGYTF.

The chain is built from TRBV7-3 and TRBJ2-3; 7 bases map to TRBD2. Germline loops: CDR1 SGHTA, CDR2 FQGTGA. The trim removed 3 bases at V and 2 bases at J, leaving 2 bases unmatched. The CDR3 is 14 residues long. The CDR3 region is CASSLSGATDTQYF. As DNA, the CDR3 is TGTGCCAGCAGCTTGAGCGGGGCCACAGATACGCAGTATTTT.

The V call is TRBV7-9, the J call TRBJ2-7; possibly TRBD2 for D (5 bases). The germline CDR1 and CDR2 sequences are SEHNR and FQNEAQ (reference sequence). This CDR3 is 13 amino acids long. Trimming removed 2 bases from V and 4 bases from J, with 9 bases in between. CDR3 in DNA: TGTGCCAGCAGCTTATTGGGCGGGTACGAGCAGTACTTC. It encodes CASSLLGGYEQYF.

The chain carries TRBV19 and TRBJ2-1, with 9 bases fitting TRBD1. Germline loops: CDR1 LNHDA, CDR2 SQIVND (reference sequence). The CDR3 covers 14 residues. The junction had 10 bases not matched to a gene; V was cut back by 7 bases and J by 9 bases. The CDR3 sequence: CASMDRGTNGEQFF. The CDR3 DNA reads TGTGCCAGTATGGACAGGGGTACGAATGGTGAGCAGTTCTTC.

This chain joins TRBV25-1 and TRBJ2-5; maybe TRBD1 (5 bases). The germline V and J ends were trimmed by 2 bases and 5 bases, with 15 bases remaining between them. CDR1 and CDR2 (germline): MGHDK, SYGVNS. This CDR3 is 15 amino acids long. CDR3 coding DNA: TGTGCCAGCAGTGAAACAATGGCAGGGCGCGAGACCCAGTACTTC. Amino acids: CASSETMAGRETQYF.

The chain combines TRBV28 with TRBJ2-7; D perhaps matches TRBD2 (5 bases). The germline gives CDR1 MDHEN, CDR2 SYDVKM. V lost 6 bases and J lost 4, with 19 bases in between. CDR3 length equals 15 residues. The CDR3 loop reads CASSYRGLRSYEQYF. In DNA form, the CDR3 reads TGTGCCAGCAGCTATCGGGGTTTACGGTCTTACGAGCAGTACTTC.

V usage is TRBV2 and J usage is TRBJ1-1; 7 positions match TRBD1. Trimming at V came to 6 bases and at J to 4 bases, leaving 8 bases not matched to a gene. Germline V gives CDR1 SNHLY, CDR2 FYNNEI. This CDR3 comprises 14 residues. The CDR3 here is CASREGAAATEAFF. Here the CDR3 DNA reads TGTGCCAGCAGGGAGGGGGCCGCAGCCACTGAAGCTTTCTTT.

V usage is TRBV6-6 and J usage is TRBJ2-7; D is uncertain. This CDR3 region has 14 residues. Germline CDR1 is MNHNY and CDR2 is SVGAGI (reference sequence). Trimming stripped 2 bases from V and 1 base from J, with 9 bases between. The CDR3 DNA follows: TGTGCCAGCAGTTACCTCCGGGTGTCCTACGAGCAGTACTTC. Its protein product is CASSYLRVSYEQYF.

The rearrangement joins TRBV4-3 to TRBJ2-3, with D possibly matching TRBD1 (5 bases). The CDR3 loop spans 14 amino acids. CDR1 LGHNA and CDR2 YSLEER come from the germline V gene. V was cut by 4 bases and J by 3 bases, with 11 bases left in between. The CDR3 is CASSRFRATDTQYF. In DNA form, the CDR3 reads TGCGCCAGCAGCCGTTTCAGGGCGACAGATACGCAGTATTTT.

The V and J genes are TRBV5-1 and TRBJ2-6; no firm D call. V gave up 0 bases and J gave up 1 base, with 11 bases separating them. CDR1 SGHRS and CDR2 YFSETQ come from the germline V gene. The CDR3 has 17 residues. The CDR3 DNA follows: TGCGCCAGCAGCTTGGCCCCCCTATATTCTGGGGCCAACGTCCTGACTTTC. Amino acids: CASSLAPLYSGANVLTF. Together with reference TRBV5-1 and TRBJ2-6, the CDR3 gives the full variable domain: KAGVTQTPRYLIKTRGQQVTLSCSPISGHRSVSWYQQTPGQGLQFLFEYFSETQRNKGNFPGRFSGRQFSNSRSEMNVSTLELGDSALYLCASSLAPLYSGANVLTFGAGSRLTVL.

This chain joins TRBV5-4 and TRBJ2-2, with 9 bases aligning to TRBD2. Germline V gene sequence: CDR1 SGHNT, CDR2 YYREEE (reference sequence). J lost 5 bases, V lost 5 bases, and 7 bases had no gene match. The CDR3 covers 15 residues. Here the CDR3 DNA reads TGTGCCAGCAGGGCGGGGGGGATGAAGACCGGGGAGCTGTTTTTT. Protein sequence: CASRAGGMKTGELFF.